The following is a TCR beta chain sequence with its context. The antigen remains unidentified. This sample is drawn from a study of T-cell memory formation after mild COVID-19. In germline, CDR1 is SQVTM, CDR2 ANQGSEA. V was clipped by 7 bases and J by 0 bases; unmatched bases: 5. This CDR3 region has 14 residues. Study-level points and caveats: Unconfirmed was the SARS-CoV-2 specificity of second-wave clones that peaked on day 37. The pre-infection memory compartment contained some responding clones, suggesting cross-reactive memory joined. Among CD4+ contracting clones, most were CM and EM, and CD8+ ones EMRA.

5'RACE primed from the constant segment yielded TCR alpha and TCR beta cDNA libraries bearing sample barcodes and UMIs. TCRdb independently ran MiXCR on the 5' RACE reads; one entry per CDR3 protein. The sample contains roughly 200,000 distinct CDR3 sequences, about 18% of which appear only once. Specimen: PBMCs or a T cell subset sorted from them (not recorded which). The chain couples TRBV29-1 to TRBJ2-2; 7 nucleotides match TRBD1. This TCR was recovered from an adult woman who had mild COVID-19 (a few samples of this study predate the infection). Cell type and time point are not known. CDR3 nucleotide sequence: TGCAGCGCCTCGACAGGGACGAACACCGGGGAGCTGTTTTTT. This sequence encodes CSASTGTNTGELFF.